The 6 T cell receptor beta chains presented below share a single source sample, sequenced in a study of Ad26.COV2.S vaccination and SARS-CoV-2 variants. Libraries were prepared by immunoSEQ multiplex PCR; TCRdb keeps only in-frame clonotypes and omits some of them. The table includes around 320,000 clones, 86% detected once. Documented treatment: 15 to 20 received Ad26.COV2.S at low or high dose, single or two shots; 5 received placebo; per-sample allocation not given. The investigators took samples on day 63 after the first vaccine or placebo injection. The specimen was peripheral blood, collected in a trial of Ad26.COV2.S vaccine versus placebo. The origin of the receptors is a person between 18 and 65 years old who received the Ad26.COV2.S COVID-19 vaccine or a placebo.

The chain carries TRBV4-3 and TRBJ1-1; no clear D gene. V was trimmed by 0 bases and J by 11 bases, leaving 13 bases between them. Germline-derived CDR1 and CDR2 are LGHNA and YSLEER. This CDR3 contains 13 residues. The CDR3, as DNA: TGCGCCAGCAGCCAAGATCTGCGAGGTAAGGCTTTCTTT. Encoded protein: CASSQDLRGKAFF.

This chain joins TRBV2 and TRBJ2-6; the D gene is possibly TRBD1 (5 bases). Germline assignment: CDR1 SNHLY and CDR2 FYNNEI. The CDR3 extends over 15 amino acids. V was cut by 5 bases and J by 0 bases, with 8 bases left in between. CDR3 coding DNA: TGTGCCAGCAGTCCTGACAGCTCTGGGGCCAACGTCCTGACTTTC. This sequence encodes CASSPDSSGANVLTF.

CDR3 loop: CASSYRGDRGWDTEAFF. CDR3 coding DNA: TGTGCCAGCAGTTACCGAGGGGACAGGGGTTGGGACACTGAAGCTTTCTTT. The rearrangement uses TRBV6-2 or TRBV6-3 and TRBJ1-1; TRBD1 agrees at 10 bases. The V gene end was trimmed by 2 bases and the J gene end by 3 bases; junction bases not matched to a gene: 9. Germline lookup yields CDR1 MNHEY and CDR2 SVGEGT. This CDR3 has 17 residues.

The chain combines TRBV5-6 with TRBJ2-1; D remains unclear. The V end lost 0 bases, the J end lost 4 bases, and 17 bases lay between the germline ends. CDR3 length equals 17 residues. Germline V CDR1 and CDR2: SGHDT, YYEEEE. The CDR3 nucleotides are TGTGCCAGCAGCTTGGGGTGGAGCTCTCTAATATACAATGAGCAGTTCTTC. Protein: CASSLGWSSLIYNEQFF. Full variable domain (outside the CDR3, taken from reference TRBV5-6 and TRBJ2-1): DAGVTQSPTHLIKTRGQQVTLRCSPKSGHDTVSWYQQALGQGPQFIFQYYEEEERQRGNFPDRFSGHQFPNYSSELNVNALLLGDSALYLCASSLGWSSLIYNEQFFGPGTRLTVL.

This clone was detected many times. The J gene is TRBJ1-4, the V gene TRBV6-2 or TRBV6-3; the D gene is possibly TRBD1 (6 bases). CDR1 and CDR2 from the germline V gene are MNHEY and SVGEGT. The CDR3 spans 15 residues. V was shortened by 0 bases and J by 7 bases, with 12 bases between the two germline ends. CDR3 sequence: CASSYSTQGTEKLFF. As DNA, the CDR3 is TGTGCCAGCAGTTACTCGACGCAGGGGACTGAAAAACTGTTTTTT.

The chain has TRBV18 and TRBJ2-5; D remains unclear. The V gene lost 2 bases and the J gene lost 0 bases, with 4 bases spanning the gap. The CDR3 has 13 amino acids. CDR1 is KGHSH, CDR2 LQKENI, per germline. The CDR3 DNA reads TGTGCCAGCTCACCAAACTACCAAGAGACCCAGTACTTC. Its translation: CASSPNYQETQYF.